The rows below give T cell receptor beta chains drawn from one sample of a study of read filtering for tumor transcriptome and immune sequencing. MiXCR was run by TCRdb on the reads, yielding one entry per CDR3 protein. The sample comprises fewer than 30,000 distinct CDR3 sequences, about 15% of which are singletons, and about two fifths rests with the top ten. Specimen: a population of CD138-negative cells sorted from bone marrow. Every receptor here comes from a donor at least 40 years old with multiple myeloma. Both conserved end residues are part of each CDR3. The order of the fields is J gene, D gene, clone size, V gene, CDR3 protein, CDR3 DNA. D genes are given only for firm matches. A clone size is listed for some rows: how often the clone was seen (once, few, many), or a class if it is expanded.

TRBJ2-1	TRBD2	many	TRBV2	CASRGTSGPGNEQFF	TGTGCCAGCAGGGGGACTAGCGGACCAGGCAATGAGCAGTTCTTC
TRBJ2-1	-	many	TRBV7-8	CASTRVGATNEQFF	TGTGCCAGCACCCGGGTAGGGGCTACCAATGAGCAGTTCTTC
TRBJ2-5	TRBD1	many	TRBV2	CASSRTGDQRETQYF	TGTGCCAGCAGTCGGACAGGCGATCAGCGGGAGACCCAGTACTTC
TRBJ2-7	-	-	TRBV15	CATSRVGTGASSF	-
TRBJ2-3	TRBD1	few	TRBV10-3	CATKQGGTDTQYF	TGTGCCACAAAACAGGGGGGCACAGATACGCAGTATTTT
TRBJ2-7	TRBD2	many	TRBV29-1	CSVTPAGVGRGEQYF	TGCAGCGTGACCCCAGCGGGGGTGGGGAGGGGCGAGCAGTACTTC
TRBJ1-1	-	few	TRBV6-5	CASSRNGQGFFGNTEAFF	TGTGCCAGCAGCAGGAACGGGCAGGGTTTTTTCGGGAACACTGAAGCTTTCTTT
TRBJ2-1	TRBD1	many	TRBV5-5	CASSPWTGNEQFF	TGTGCCAGCAGCCCCTGGACAGGGAATGAGCAGTTCTTC
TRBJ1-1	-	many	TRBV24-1	CATSDFGFEAFF	TGTGCCACCAGTGATTTTGGGTTTGAAGCTTTCTTT
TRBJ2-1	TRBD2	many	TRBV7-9	CASSYRLAGGFVEQFF	TGTGCCAGCAGCTACCGGCTAGCGGGAGGGTTCGTAGAGCAGTTCTTC
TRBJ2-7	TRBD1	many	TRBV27	CASSLRDRVAEQYF	TGTGCCAGCAGCCTCCGGGACAGGGTAGCCGAGCAGTACTTC
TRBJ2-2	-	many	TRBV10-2	CASSGGAGTGELFF	TGCGCCAGCAGTGGGGGGGCTGGCACCGGGGAGCTGTTTTTT
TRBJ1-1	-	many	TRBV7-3	CASSSTGLVNTEAFF	TGTGCCAGCAGCTCAACCGGACTGGTGAACACTGAAGCTTTCTTT
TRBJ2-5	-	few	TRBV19	CASSILSTGPIPQAAQYF	TGTGCCAGTAGTATATTATCGACCGGGCCGATTCCTCAAGCGGCCCAGTACTTC
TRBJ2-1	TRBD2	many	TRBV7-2	CASSLGGSGLAEQFF	TGTGCCAGCAGCTTAGGCGGGAGCGGGTTGGCTGAGCAGTTCTTC
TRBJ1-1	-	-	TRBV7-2	CASSLASGWNTEAFF	TGTGCCAGCAGCTTAGCGTCGGGTTGGAACACTGAAGCTTTCTTT
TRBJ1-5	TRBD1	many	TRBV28	CASSLGTGGFQPQHF	TGTGCCAGCAGTTTAGGGACAGGGGGATTCCAGCCCCAGCATTTT
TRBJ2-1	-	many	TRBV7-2	CASSLTSQAYNEQFF	TGTGCCAGCAGCTTAACGTCCCAAGCCTACAATGAGCAGTTCTTC
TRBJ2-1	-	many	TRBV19	CASRGGGELSYNEQFF	TGTGCCAGTAGGGGTGGAGGGGAGCTTTCCTACAATGAGCAGTTCTTC
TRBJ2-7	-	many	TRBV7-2	CASSLGWDDYEQYF	TGTGCCAGCAGCTTAGGGTGGGATGATTACGAGCAGTACTTC
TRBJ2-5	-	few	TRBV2	CASSVNRKETQYF	TGTGCCAGCAGTGTCAACAGGAAAGAGACCCAGTACTTC
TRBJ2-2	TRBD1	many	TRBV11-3	CASSLGTGATGELFF	TGTGCCAGCAGCTTAGGGACAGGGGCCACCGGGGAGCTGTTTTTT
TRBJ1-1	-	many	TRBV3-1	CASSPYSKNTEAFF	TGTGCCAGCAGCCCATACTCAAAGAACACTGAAGCTTTCTTT
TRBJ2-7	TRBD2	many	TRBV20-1	CSAIRLAGAYEQYF	TGCAGTGCCATAAGACTAGCGGGGGCCTACGAGCAGTACTTC
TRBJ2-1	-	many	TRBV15	CATSRPAEGVWQFF	TGTGCCACCAGCAGACCCGCTGAGGGGGTTTGGCAGTTCTTC
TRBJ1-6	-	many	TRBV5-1	CASSLESLGRMSSYNSPLHF	TGCGCCAGCAGCTTGGAAAGTTTGGGACGGATGAGCTCCTATAATTCACCCCTCCACTTT
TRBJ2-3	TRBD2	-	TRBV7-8	CASSLLGRADTQYF	TGTGCCAGCAGCTTATTAGGGAGGGCCGATACGCAGTATTTT
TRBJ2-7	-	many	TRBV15	CATSRDKTGISYEQYF	TGTGCCACCAGCAGAGATAAGACCGGAATATCCTACGAGCAGTACTTC
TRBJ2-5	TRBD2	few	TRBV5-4	CASSQTGRTSGLQETQYF	TGTGCCAGCAGCCAGACTGGAAGGACTAGCGGATTACAAGAGACCCAGTACTTC
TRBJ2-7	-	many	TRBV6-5	CASSLAPVGIYEQYF	TGTGCCAGCAGTCTAGCACCTGTAGGGATTTACGAGCAGTACTTC
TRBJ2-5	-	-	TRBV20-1	CSAGTTQETQYF	TGCAGTGCTGGGACCACCCAAGAGACCCAGTACTTC
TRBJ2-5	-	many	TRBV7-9	CASSSESTGRETQYF	TGTGCCAGCAGCTCAGAGTCGACAGGGAGGGAGACCCAGTACTTC
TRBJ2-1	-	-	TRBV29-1	CSVEVGGNGEQFF	TGCAGCGTTGAAGTTGGGGGCAACGGCGAGCAGTTCTTC
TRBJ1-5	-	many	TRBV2	CASRKDDQPQHF	TGTGCCAGCAGGAAAGACGATCAGCCCCAGCATTTT
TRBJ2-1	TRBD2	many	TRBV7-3	CASSLILAGESNEQFF	TGTGCCAGCAGCTTAATACTAGCGGGAGAGTCTAATGAGCAGTTCTTC
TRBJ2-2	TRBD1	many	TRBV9	CASSAQGVGTGELFF	TGTGCCAGCAGCGCACAGGGGGTTGGCACCGGGGAGCTGTTTTTT
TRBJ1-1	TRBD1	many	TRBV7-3	CASSFTGGTEAFF	TGTGCCAGCAGCTTCACAGGGGGCACTGAAGCTTTCTTT
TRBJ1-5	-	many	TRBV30	CAWMADSNQPQHF	TGTGCCTGGATGGCGGATAGCAATCAGCCCCAGCATTTT
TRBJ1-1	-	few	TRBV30	CAWSPWGRRSGQAFF	TGTGCCTGGAGTCCATGGGGCAGGCGGTCCGGGCAGGCTTTCTTT
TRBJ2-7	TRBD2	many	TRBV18	CASSPPTGTSGAYEQYF	TGTGCCAGCTCACCGCCCACAGGGACTAGCGGGGCCTACGAGCAGTACTTC
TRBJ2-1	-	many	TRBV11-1	CASRRVDNEQFF	TGTGCCAGCAGAAGGGTAGACAATGAGCAGTTCTTC
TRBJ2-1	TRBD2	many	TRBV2	CASRPGLAGGGEQFF	TGTGCCAGCAGACCGGGACTAGCGGGAGGAGGTGAGCAGTTCTTC
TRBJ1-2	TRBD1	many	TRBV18	CASSEARGRFGYTF	TGTGCCAGCTCAGAAGCGAGGGGGCGCTTTGGCTACACCTTC
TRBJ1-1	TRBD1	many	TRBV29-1	CSVGGTGMNTEAFF	TGCAGCGTTGGGGGGACAGGGATGAACACTGAAGCTTTCTTT
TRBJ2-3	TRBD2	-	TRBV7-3	CASSAVMTSGWYDSQYF	TGTGCCAGCAGCGCAGTCATGACTAGCGGGTGGTATGATTCGCAGTATTTT
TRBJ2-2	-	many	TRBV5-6	CASSLRLQPNTGELFF	TGTGCCAGCAGCCTCCGACTACAACCGAACACCGGGGAGCTGTTTTTT
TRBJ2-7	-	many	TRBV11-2	CASRGLVSYEQYF	TGTGCCAGCCGTGGTTTAGTCTCCTACGAGCAGTACTTC
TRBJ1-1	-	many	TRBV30	CAWSFTDSRNTEAFF	TGTGCCTGGAGTTTTACAGACTCCAGGAACACTGAAGCTTTCTTT
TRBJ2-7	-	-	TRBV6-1	CASSYEDRSSYEQYF	TGTGCCAGCAGTTACGAAGACAGGAGCTCCTACGAGCAGTACTTC
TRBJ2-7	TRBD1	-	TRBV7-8	CASSLARTGIDEQYF	TGTGCCAGCAGCTTAGCGAGGACAGGGATCGACGAGCAGTACTTC